These 17 T cell receptor beta chains were sequenced from one sample in a study of CD8 T cells in ankylosing spondylitis. Whole-study findings and limits: Seemingly characteristic of ankylosing spondylitis blood was a TCR beta motif consisting of eight highly homologous variants.

Via MiXCR, TCRdb re-called the 5' RACE reads, giving one row per CDR3 protein. The table includes around 91,000 distinct CDR3 sequences, more than 8.5% detected once. No antigen has been assigned to these receptors. What was sequenced was blood, either unsorted or a sorted T cell fraction (not recorded which). The receptor source for this set is a male donor with ankylosing spondylitis.

The gene calls are TRBV3-1 and TRBJ1-2; unclear D gene. V lost 0 bases to trimming and J lost 4 bases, with 9 bases between them. CDR1 is LGHDT and CDR2 is YNNKEL in the germline V gene (reference sequence). CDR3 size: 14 residues. CDR3 DNA: TGTGCCAGCAGCCAAGAGAGAAGCGTCTATGGCTACACCTTC. Translating gives CASSQERSVYGYTF.

This clonotype was counted ten times or more. The chain carries TRBV4-2 and TRBJ2-1, with TRBD2 identical over 9 bases. This CDR3 spans 14 amino acids. V trimming: 3 bases; J trimming: 15 bases; junction bases outside the gene matches: 12. Germline lookup yields CDR1 LGHNA and CDR2 YNFKEQ. This CDR3 is CASSHGLGAGGWFF. CDR3 in DNA: TGTGCCAGCAGCCACGGCCTGGGGGCGGGAGGGTGGTTCTTC.

This clonotype was counted many times. The chain has TRBV18 and TRBJ2-5; D is unclear. The CDR3 has 13 residues. The V gene lost 5 bases and the J gene lost 0 bases, with 7 bases spanning the gap. CDR1 is KGHSH, CDR2 LQKENI, per germline. The CDR3 loop is CASSTRDQETQYF. The DNA for the CDR3 is TGTGCCAGCTCAACCCGGGACCAAGAGACCCAGTACTTC.

This clonotype showed up just a few times. The CDR3 spells CSARVFPRTSFPNEQFF. The CDR3 nucleotides are TGCAGTGCTAGAGTGTTTCCTCGGACTAGCTTCCCAAATGAGCAGTTCTTC. The chain joins TRBV20-1 to TRBJ2-1; 8 bases fit TRBD2. V shed 1 base, J shed 7 bases, and the junction held 15 bases outside the gene matches. Germline V gene lookup returns CDR1 DFQATT and CDR2 SNEGSKA (reference sequence). The CDR3 contains 17 residues.

The sample holds a few counts of this clonotype. This chain joins TRBV12-3 or TRBV12-4 and TRBJ2-7; D is undetermined. V was clipped by 10 bases and J by 2 bases, with 15 bases between them. The CDR3 is 13 amino acids. The CDR3 nucleotides read TGTGCCACCCACACTGAGCTAACCTACGAGCAGTACTTC. It yields the protein CATHTELTYEQYF.

This clonotype was detected many times. Its ends do not fully match the called genes, so a read error is possible. This chain joins TRBV29-1 and TRBJ1-1, with D tentatively TRBD1 (5 bases). The CDR3 covers 15 residues. Germline CDR1 is SQVTM and CDR2 is ANQGSEA. The CDR3 DNA follows: TGCAGCGTTGAAGATCTTGTCCAGGGTGAGACTGAAGCTATCTTT. As protein: CSVEDLVQGETEAIF. The complete variable domain, with remaining parts taken from reference TRBV29-1 and TRBJ1-1, reads SAVISQKPSRDICQRGTSLTIQCQVDSQVTMMFWYRQQPGQSLTLIATANQGSEATYESGFVIDKFPISRPNLTFSTLTVSNMSPEDSSIYLCSVEDLVQGETEAIFGQGTRLTVV.

The chain carries TRBV4-1 and TRBJ2-1, with D uncertain. Trimming removed 3 bases at V and 4 bases at J, with 10 bases between. Germline CDR1 and CDR2: MGHRA and YSYEKL. The CDR3 consists of 14 residues. The DNA for the CDR3 is TGCGCCAGCAGCCATTCACGAGGTTACAATGAGCAGTTCTTC. The encoded protein is CASSHSRGYNEQFF.

This clonotype was detected ten times or more. The gene calls are TRBV4-2 and TRBJ1-2; TRBD1 is a possible D gene (6 bases). Trimming removed 4 bases at V and 5 bases at J, with 11 bases between. Germline CDR1 and CDR2: LGHNA and YNFKEQ. This CDR3 is built from 13 residues. The CDR3 DNA is TGTGCCAGCAGCCTTAGGGGGATTTATGGCTACACCTTC. Translated: CASSLRGIYGYTF.

The chain is built from TRBV27 and TRBJ1-2; TRBD1 might be the D (6 bases). Deletions cut 4 bases from V and 8 bases from J, with 14 bases between. Germline V gene sequence: CDR1 MNHEY, CDR2 SMNVEV (reference sequence). The CDR3 runs to 13 residues. The CDR3 nucleotides read TGTGCCAGCAGTTCCCCGAACAGGGTCGGCTACACCTTC. It yields the protein CASSSPNRVGYTF.

This clonotype was recorded at least ten times. The gene calls are TRBV27 and TRBJ2-1, with TRBD2 matching over 9 bases. There are 15 residues in the CDR3. CDR1 and CDR2 (germline): MNHEY, SMNVEV (reference sequence). V lost 5 bases and J lost 9; bases outside the gene matches: 11. CDR3 region: CASSQGLAGRVEQFF. As DNA, the CDR3 is TGTGCCAGCAGTCAGGGGCTAGCGGGAAGGGTTGAGCAGTTCTTC.

Many counts were recorded for this clonotype. The chain joins TRBV27 to TRBJ2-7; 9 bases align to TRBD2. This CDR3 contains 14 residues. The germline V gene encodes CDR1 MNHEY and CDR2 SMNVEV (reference sequence). With 5 bases clipped from V and 4 bases from J, the junction kept 6 bases outside the gene matches. The CDR3 sequence: CASSPLAGAYEQYF. The CDR3 DNA sequence: TGTGCCAGCAGTCCCTTAGCGGGAGCGTACGAGCAGTACTTC.

The rearrangement links TRBV21-1 to TRBJ2-7; TRBD2 is taken as the D call from the table, unchecked against the DNA. TRBV21-1 is a documented pseudogene. The CDR3 runs 16 residues. The CDR3 sequence is CASSNQTSDRSREQYV. The CDR3 DNA follows: TGTGCCAGCAGCAATCAAACTAGCGATAGATCTAGGGAGCAGTACGTC.

V gene TRBV9 combines with J gene TRBJ2-7, with D possibly being TRBD1 (5 bases). The germline V and J ends were trimmed by 0 bases and 2 bases, with 9 bases remaining between them. The germline V gene encodes CDR1 SGDLS and CDR2 YYNGEE. The CDR3 has 14 amino acids. CDR3 bases: TGTGCCAGCAGCGTAGGAACAGGTACCTACGAGCAGTACGTC. This sequence encodes CASSVGTGTYEQYV.

J is TRBJ2-7 and V is TRBV2; 14 nucleotides agree with TRBD2. The CDR3 sequence is 18 residues long. Germline V gene sequence: CDR1 SNHLY, CDR2 FYNNEI. V trimming: 1 base; J trimming: 2 bases; junction bases outside the gene matches: 7. The DNA of the CDR3 is TGTGCCAGCAGTGAAGGGAGGGGACTAGCGGGAGAGGCCTACGAGCAGTACGTC. Protein product: CASSEGRGLAGEAYEQYV.

V is TRBV12-3 or TRBV12-4 and J is TRBJ2-4; 7 nucleotides agree with TRBD2. This CDR3 has 13 amino acids. J was trimmed by 4 bases and V by 6 bases; bases with no gene match: 3. CDR3 coding DNA: TGTGCCAGCAGCGTGGGACTAAAAAACATTCAGTACTTC. This codes for CASSVGLKNIQYF.

This sequence joins TRBV20-1 and TRBJ2-7; 8 nucleotides match TRBD2. Germline lookup yields CDR1 DFQATT and CDR2 SNEGSKA (reference sequence). The junction had 12 bases not matched to a gene; V was cut back by 0 bases and J by 5 bases. This CDR3 is built from 16 residues. The CDR3 here is CSARDLWAGGVNEQYF. The CDR3 coding sequence is TGCAGTGCTAGAGATCTATGGGCGGGAGGCGTCAACGAGCAGTACTTC.

V gene TRBV12-3 or TRBV12-4 combines with J gene TRBJ2-2; D gene ambiguous. The V gene lost 4 bases and the J gene lost 7 bases, with 16 bases spanning the gap. The CDR3 has 15 residues. The CDR3 loop is CASSSNAGVFGELFF. The CDR3 DNA reads TGTGCCAGCAGTTCAAACGCAGGCGTCTTCGGGGAGCTGTTTTTT.